This section outlines one T cell receptor (beta chain) sequence together with its context. The source of the sample is a study of blood T cell repertoires in COVID-19. In the study overall: COVID-19 samples collected from the United States, Italy and Spain covered acute and convalescent phases.

This CDR3 has 16 residues. V was clipped by 4 bases and J by 5 bases; unmatched bases: 10. Germline V gene sequence: CDR1 LGHDT, CDR2 YNNKEL (reference sequence). Recovered Cohort 3 donors showed two negative PCRs, clearance, or symptom resolution. Original analysis: Reference gene primer amplification yielded estimated nucleated cell counts. Profiled with immunoSEQ multiplex PCR; TCRdb holds only in-frame clones, not every one. V and J calls and clone size come straight from that table; D and trimming were deduced from the DNA. Here the sample spans some 320,000 clones, about nine tenths being singletons.

The TCR was taken from a man aged 60-69 years who had recovered from COVID-19. The chain joins TRBV3-1 (or the pseudogene TRBV3-2) to TRBJ2-5; 10 bases match TRBD1. Sequences were obtained from PBMCs or T cells enriched from blood (not recorded which). The CDR3 sequence: CASSRQPGQGPETQYF. CDR3 sequence (DNA): TGTGCCAGCAGCCGACAGCCGGGACAGGGGCCGGAGACCCAGTACTTC.